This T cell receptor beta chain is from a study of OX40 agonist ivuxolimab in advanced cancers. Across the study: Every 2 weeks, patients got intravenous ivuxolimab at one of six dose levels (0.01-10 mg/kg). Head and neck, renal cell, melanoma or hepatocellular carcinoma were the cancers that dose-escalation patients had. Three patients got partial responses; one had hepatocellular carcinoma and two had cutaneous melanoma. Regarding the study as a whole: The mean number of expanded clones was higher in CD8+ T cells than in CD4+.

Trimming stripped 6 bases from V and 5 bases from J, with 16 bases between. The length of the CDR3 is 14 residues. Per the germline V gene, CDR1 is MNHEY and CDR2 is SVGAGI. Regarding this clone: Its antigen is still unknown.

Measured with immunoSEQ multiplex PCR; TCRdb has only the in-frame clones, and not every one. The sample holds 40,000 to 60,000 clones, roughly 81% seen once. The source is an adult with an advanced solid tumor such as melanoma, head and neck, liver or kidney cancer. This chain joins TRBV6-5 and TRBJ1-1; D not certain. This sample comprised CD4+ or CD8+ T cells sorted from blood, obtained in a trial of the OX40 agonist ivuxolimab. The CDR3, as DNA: TGTGCCAGCAGAGCCTCGGGGTTTTTGACTGAAGCTTTCTTT. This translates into CASRASGFLTEAFF.